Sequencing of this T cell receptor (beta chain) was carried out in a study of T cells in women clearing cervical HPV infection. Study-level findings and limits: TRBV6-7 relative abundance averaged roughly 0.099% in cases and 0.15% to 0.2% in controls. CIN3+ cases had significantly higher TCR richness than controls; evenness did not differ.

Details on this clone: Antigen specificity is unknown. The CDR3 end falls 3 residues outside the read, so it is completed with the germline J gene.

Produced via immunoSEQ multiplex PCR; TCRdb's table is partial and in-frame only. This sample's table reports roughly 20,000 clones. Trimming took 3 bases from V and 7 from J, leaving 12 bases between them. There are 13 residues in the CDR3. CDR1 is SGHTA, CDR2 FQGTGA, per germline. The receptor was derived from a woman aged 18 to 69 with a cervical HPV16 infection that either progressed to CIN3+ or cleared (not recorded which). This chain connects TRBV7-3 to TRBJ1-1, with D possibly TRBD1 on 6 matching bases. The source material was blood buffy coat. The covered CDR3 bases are TGTGCCAGCAGCTTTACTCGGACAGATGAA. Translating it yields CASSFTRTDE. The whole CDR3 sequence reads CASSFTRTDEAFF.